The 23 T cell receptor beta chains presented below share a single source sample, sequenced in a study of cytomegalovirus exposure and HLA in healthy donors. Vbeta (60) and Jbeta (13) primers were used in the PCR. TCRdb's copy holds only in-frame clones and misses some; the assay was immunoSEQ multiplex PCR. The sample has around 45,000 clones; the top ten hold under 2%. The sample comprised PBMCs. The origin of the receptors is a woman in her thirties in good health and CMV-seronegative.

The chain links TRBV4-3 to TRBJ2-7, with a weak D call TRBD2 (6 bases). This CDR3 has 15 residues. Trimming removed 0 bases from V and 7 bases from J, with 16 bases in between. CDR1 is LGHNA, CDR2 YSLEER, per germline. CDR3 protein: CASSQDPTPGEEQYF. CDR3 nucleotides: TGCGCCAGCAGCCAAGATCCGACTCCGGGGGAAGAGCAGTACTTC.

CDR3 amino acids: CASSINRGAETQYF. The CDR3 region has the DNA TGTGCCAGCAGCATAAACAGGGGGGCAGAGACCCAGTACTTC. V usage is TRBV5-6 and J usage is TRBJ2-5, with 8 bases that match TRBD1. CDR3 length: 14 amino acids. After removal of 4 bases from V and 4 bases from J, the junction contained 6 bases not matched to a gene. Germline V CDR1 and CDR2: SGHDT, YYEEEE.

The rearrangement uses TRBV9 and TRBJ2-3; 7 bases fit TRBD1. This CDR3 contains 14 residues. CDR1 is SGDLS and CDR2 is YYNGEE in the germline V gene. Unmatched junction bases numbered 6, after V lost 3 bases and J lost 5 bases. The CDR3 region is CASSGDSLIDTQYF. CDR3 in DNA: TGTGCCAGCAGCGGGGACAGCCTGATAGATACGCAGTATTTT.

CDR3 loop: CASRNRGREEKLFF. Here the CDR3 DNA reads TGCGCCAGCAGGAACAGGGGGCGCGAAGAAAAACTGTTTTTT. The chain combines TRBV5-1 with TRBJ1-4; 9 bases map to TRBD1. CDR1 and CDR2 from the germline V gene are SGHRS and YFSETQ. The length of the CDR3 is 14 residues. The junction had 7 bases not matched to a gene; V was cut back by 5 bases and J by 8 bases.

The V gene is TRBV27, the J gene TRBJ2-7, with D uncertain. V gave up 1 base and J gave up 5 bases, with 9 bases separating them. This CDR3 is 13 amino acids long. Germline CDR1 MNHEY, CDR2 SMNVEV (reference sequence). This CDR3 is CASSLWLSDEQYF. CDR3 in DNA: TGTGCCAGCAGTTTATGGCTTTCCGACGAGCAGTACTTC.

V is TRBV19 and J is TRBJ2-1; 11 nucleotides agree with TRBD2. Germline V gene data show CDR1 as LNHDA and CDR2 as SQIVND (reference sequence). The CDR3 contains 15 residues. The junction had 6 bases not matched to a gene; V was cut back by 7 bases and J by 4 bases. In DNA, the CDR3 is TGTGCCAGTACCGTGACTAGCGGGGATTACAATGAGCAGTTCTTC. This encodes CASTVTSGDYNEQFF.

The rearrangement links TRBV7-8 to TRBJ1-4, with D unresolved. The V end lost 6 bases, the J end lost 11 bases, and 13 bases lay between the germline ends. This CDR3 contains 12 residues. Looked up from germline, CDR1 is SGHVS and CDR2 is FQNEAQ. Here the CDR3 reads CASRRTAGKLFF. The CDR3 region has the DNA TGTGCCAGCAGAAGGACGGCGGGGAAACTGTTTTTT.

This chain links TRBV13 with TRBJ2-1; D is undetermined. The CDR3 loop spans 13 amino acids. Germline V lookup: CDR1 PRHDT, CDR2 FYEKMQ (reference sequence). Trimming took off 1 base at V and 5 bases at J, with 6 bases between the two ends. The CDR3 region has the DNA TGTGCCAGCAGCTTAGTGCAGGACAATGAGCAGTTCTTC. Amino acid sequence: CASSLVQDNEQFF.

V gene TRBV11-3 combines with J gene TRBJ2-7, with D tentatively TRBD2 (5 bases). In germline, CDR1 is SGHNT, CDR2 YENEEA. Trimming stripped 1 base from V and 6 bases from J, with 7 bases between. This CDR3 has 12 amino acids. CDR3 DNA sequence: TGTGCCAGCAGCTTAGGACGGGGCGAGCAGTACTTC. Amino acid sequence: CASSLGRGEQYF.

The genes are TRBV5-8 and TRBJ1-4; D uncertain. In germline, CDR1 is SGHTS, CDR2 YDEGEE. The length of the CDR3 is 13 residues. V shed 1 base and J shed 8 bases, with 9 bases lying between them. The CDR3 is CASSLYGYEKLFF. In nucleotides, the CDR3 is TGTGCCAGCAGCTTGTACGGGTACGAAAAACTGTTTTTT.

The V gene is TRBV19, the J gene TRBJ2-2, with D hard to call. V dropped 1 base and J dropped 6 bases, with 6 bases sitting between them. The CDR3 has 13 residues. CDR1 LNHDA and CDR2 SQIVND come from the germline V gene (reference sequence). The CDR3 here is CASSIATPGELFF. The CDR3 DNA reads TGTGCCAGTAGTATAGCTACCCCCGGGGAGCTGTTTTTT.

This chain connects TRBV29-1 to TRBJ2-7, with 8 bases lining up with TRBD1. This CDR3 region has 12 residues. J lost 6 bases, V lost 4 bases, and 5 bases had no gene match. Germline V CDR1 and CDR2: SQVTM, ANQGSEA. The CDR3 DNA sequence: TGCAGCGTTGGGCAGGGGGCGGTCGAGCAGTACTTC. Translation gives CSVGQGAVEQYF.

CDR3 amino acids: CASRLAGGHYEQYF. The CDR3 coding sequence is TGTGCCAGCCGACTAGCGGGAGGGCACTACGAGCAGTACTTC. The J gene is TRBJ2-7, the V gene TRBV6-6; 14 nucleotides agree with TRBD2. Unmatched junction bases numbered 3, after V lost 8 bases and J lost 3 bases. Germline V gene sequence: CDR1 MNHNY, CDR2 SVGAGI (reference sequence). This CDR3 is built from 14 residues.

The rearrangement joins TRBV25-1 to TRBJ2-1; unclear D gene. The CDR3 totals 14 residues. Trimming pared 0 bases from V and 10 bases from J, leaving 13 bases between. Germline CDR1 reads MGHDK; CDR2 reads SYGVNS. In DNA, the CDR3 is TGTGCCAGCAGTGAATATATAGGAGCGCAAGAGCAGTTCTTC. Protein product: CASSEYIGAQEQFF.

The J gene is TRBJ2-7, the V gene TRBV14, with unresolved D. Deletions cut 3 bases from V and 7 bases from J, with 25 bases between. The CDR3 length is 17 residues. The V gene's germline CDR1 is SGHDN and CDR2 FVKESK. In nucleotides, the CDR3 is TGTGCCAGCAGCCACACCCATGGTTTGAGTCCGGGTTTTGAGCAGTACTTC. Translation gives CASSHTHGLSPGFEQYF. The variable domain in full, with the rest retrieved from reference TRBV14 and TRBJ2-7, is EAGVTQFPSHSVIEKGQTVTLRCDPISGHDNLYWYRRVMGKEIKFLLHFVKESKQDESGMPNNRFLAERTGGTYSTLKVQPAELEDSGVYFCASSHTHGLSPGFEQYFGPGTRLTVT.

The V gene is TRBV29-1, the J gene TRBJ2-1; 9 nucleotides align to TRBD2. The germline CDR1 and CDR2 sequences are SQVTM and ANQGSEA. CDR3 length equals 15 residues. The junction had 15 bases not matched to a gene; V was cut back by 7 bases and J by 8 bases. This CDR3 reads CSAPPLAGVGDEQFF. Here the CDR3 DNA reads TGCAGCGCCCCCCCTTTAGCGGGAGTGGGTGATGAGCAGTTCTTC.

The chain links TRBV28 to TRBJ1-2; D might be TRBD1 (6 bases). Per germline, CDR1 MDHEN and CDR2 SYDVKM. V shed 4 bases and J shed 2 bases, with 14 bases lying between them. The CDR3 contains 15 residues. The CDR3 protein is CASSYFRGTNYGYTF. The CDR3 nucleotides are TGTGCCAGCAGTTACTTCAGGGGAACCAACTATGGCTACACCTTC.

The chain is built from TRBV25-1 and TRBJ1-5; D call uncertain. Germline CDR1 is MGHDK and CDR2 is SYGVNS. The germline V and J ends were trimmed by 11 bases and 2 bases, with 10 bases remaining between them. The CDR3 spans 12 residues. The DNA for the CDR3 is TGTGCCCGTAGCGGGGGCAATCAGCCCCAGCATTTT. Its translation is CARSGGNQPQHF.

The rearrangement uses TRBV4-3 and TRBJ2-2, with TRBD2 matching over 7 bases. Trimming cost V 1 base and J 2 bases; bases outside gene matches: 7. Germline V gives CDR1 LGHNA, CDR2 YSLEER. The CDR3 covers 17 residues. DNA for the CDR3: TGCGCCAGCAGCCAAGGGGGGGGACTACGCAACACCGGGGAGCTGTTTTTT. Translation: CASSQGGGLRNTGELFF.

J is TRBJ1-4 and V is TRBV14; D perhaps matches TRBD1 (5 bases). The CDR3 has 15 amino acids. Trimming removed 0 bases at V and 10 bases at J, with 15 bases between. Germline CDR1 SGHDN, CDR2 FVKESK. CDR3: CASSQDRGPNSKLFF. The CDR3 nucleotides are TGTGCCAGCAGCCAAGATAGGGGCCCCAATTCAAAACTGTTTTTT.

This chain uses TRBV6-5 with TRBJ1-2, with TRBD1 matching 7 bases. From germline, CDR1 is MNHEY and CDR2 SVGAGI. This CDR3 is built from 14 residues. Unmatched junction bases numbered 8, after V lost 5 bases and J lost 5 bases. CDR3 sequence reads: CASSPETGSYGYTF. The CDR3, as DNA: TGTGCCAGCAGTCCAGAGACAGGGAGTTATGGCTACACCTTC.

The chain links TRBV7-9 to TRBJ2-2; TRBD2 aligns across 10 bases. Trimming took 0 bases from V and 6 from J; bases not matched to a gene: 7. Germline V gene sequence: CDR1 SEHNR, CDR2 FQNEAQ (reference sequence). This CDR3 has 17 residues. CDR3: CASSLAWQREGAGELFF. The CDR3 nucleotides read TGTGCCAGCAGCTTAGCGTGGCAGCGGGAGGGTGCCGGGGAGCTGTTTTTT.

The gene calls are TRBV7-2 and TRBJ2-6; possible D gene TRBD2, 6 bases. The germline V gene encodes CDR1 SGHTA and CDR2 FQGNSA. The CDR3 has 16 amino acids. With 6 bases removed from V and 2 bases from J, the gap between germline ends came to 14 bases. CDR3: CASRPPGVPGANVLTF. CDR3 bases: TGTGCCAGCAGACCTCCGGGAGTACCTGGGGCCAACGTCCTGACTTTC.